This TCR beta chain was profiled in a study of breast tumors, draining lymph nodes, adjacent tissues. Study-level results: Data fit most tumor T cells coming from lymph node, expanding in tumor. The lymph node origin of tumor T cells was framed as consistent with a hypothesis, not demonstrated. Tumors had less TCR diversity than lymph nodes, more than nontumor tissue.

Breast cancer patients provided tissue from their axillary draining lymph nodes. Using its own MiXCR run on the multiplex PCR reads, TCRdb lists one record per CDR3 protein. Of around 150,000 distinct CDR3 sequences in the sample, 20% to 25% are singletons; the top ten hold approximately 2.7%. CDR3 length: 14 residues. Looked up from germline, CDR1 is SEHNR and CDR2 is FQNEAQ (reference sequence). Trimming shortened V by 4 bases and J by 7 bases, and 13 bases separated the two germline ends. The table lists this clonotype with many counts. Its target is not known. Material for sequencing was axillary lymph node tissue. The clonotype comes from a female donor with breast cancer. Some clones in this sample may be carry-over from other donors' samples. This chain uses TRBV7-9 with TRBJ2-2; D tentatively reads TRBD1 or TRBD2 (6 bases each). The CDR3 sequence: CASSSSGADGELFF. CDR3 DNA sequence: TGTGCCAGCAGCTCCTCGGGGGCGGACGGGGAGCTGTTTTTT.